Listed here is a single T cell receptor beta chain. What it recognizes is unknown. The source of the sample is a study of shared clonotypes between healthy human individuals. About the study: Per-donor plates numbered three CD4 naive, three CD4 memory, two CD8 naive and one CD8 memory.

A deep-level run was used for the assay. The repertoire was sequenced with immunoSEQ multiplex PCR; TCRdb's copy has only in-frame clones and lacks some. The sample includes about 2.3 million clones, 85% to 95% of them seen just once. Germline V gene data show CDR1 as MDHEN and CDR2 as SYDVKM. The ends lost 2 bases at V and 4 bases at J; junction bases unmatched: 8. The CDR3 contains 16 residues. Regarding the study as a whole: Naive subsets typically showed greater estimated richness than memory subsets. It was anticipated that sequencing depth would influence how many clonotypes donors shared.

The chain recombines TRBV28 with TRBJ2-5, with TRBD1 identical over 9 bases. The TCR originated in a man younger than 35 in good health. Some clones in this sample may be carry-over from other donors' samples. Sequencing was carried out using naive CD4+ T cells from PBMCs. Noted subset: CD45RA+ positively selected. CDR3 nucleotides: TGTGCCAGCAGTTTAGGGACAGGGTCGCTTGGAGAGACCCAGTACTTC. This sequence encodes CASSLGTGSLGETQYF.